Below, 32 T cell receptor beta chains from the same sample are listed, as sequenced in a study of CD8+CD57+ T cells in acquired aplastic anemia. Those patients picked for sequencing had displayed CD8+CD57+ cell expansion on flow cytometry. TCR beta VDJ and CDR3 profiles were obtained from a genomic DNA template. TCRdb independently ran MiXCR on the reads; one entry per CDR3 protein. The sample records 75,000 to 100,000 distinct CDR3 sequences, about 67% being singletons. The sample was sorted CD4+, CD8+, or CD8+CD57+ T cells (not recorded which) from PBMCs. The receptor source for this set is a human donor with aplastic anemia.

The CDR3 DNA is TGTGCCAGCAGCCTTGGACTAGCGGGAGGGGAGCAGTTCTTC. It is translated as CASSLGLAGGEQFF. The chain is built from TRBV9 and TRBJ2-1; TRBD2 agrees at 15 bases. Germline CDR1 reads SGDLS; CDR2 reads YYNGEE. The trim removed 4 bases at V and 10 bases at J, leaving 3 bases unmatched. The CDR3 totals 14 residues.

V gene TRBV19 combines with J gene TRBJ1-1; D is unclear. Germline CDR1 LNHDA, CDR2 SQIVND (reference sequence). The CDR3 is 13 residues long. V dropped 4 bases and J dropped 5 bases, with 11 bases sitting between them. CDR3 sequence (DNA): TGTGCCAGTAGTACTTCTGGGCGAACTGAAGCTTTCTTT. This codes for CASSTSGRTEAFF.

The rearrangement joins TRBV7-9 to TRBJ2-7; D remains unclear. This CDR3 is built from 13 residues. The ends were cut back, 7 bases at V and 2 bases at J, with 12 bases in the middle. The V gene's germline CDR1 is SEHNR and CDR2 FQNEAQ (reference sequence). Written as DNA, the CDR3 is TGTGCCAGCAACCGCGGCACGGCCTACGAGCAGTACTTC. Translation: CASNRGTAYEQYF.

This clonotype was seen a few times. The chain has TRBV9 and TRBJ1-2; 9 bases align to TRBD1. Germline-derived CDR1 and CDR2 are SGDLS and YYNGEE. The CDR3 sequence is 16 residues long. Trimming at V came to 3 bases and at J to 6 bases, leaving 12 bases not matched to a gene. Written as DNA, the CDR3 is TGTGCCAGCAGCGCGGGACCGGGACAGGGATGGGATGGCTACACCTTC. It yields the protein CASSAGPGQGWDGYTF.

This clonotype was picked up a small number of times. The J gene is TRBJ1-5, the V gene TRBV20-1; D unclear. Germline V gene sequence: CDR1 DFQATT, CDR2 SNEGSKA (reference sequence). V shed 7 bases and J shed 4 bases, with 11 bases lying between them. This CDR3 contains 12 residues. The CDR3 is CSVVRLNQPQHF. In nucleotides, the CDR3 is TGCAGTGTCGTCCGCCTTAATCAGCCCCAGCATTTT.

V and J are TRBV13 and TRBJ1-1, with TRBD1 as a possible D gene (6 bases). The CDR3 runs to 15 residues. The germline CDR1 and CDR2 sequences are PRHDT and FYEKMQ (reference sequence). V was pared by 2 bases and J by 5 bases, with 15 bases between. The CDR3 sequence: CASSLYVGRGTEAFF. Here the CDR3 DNA reads TGTGCCAGCAGCTTATACGTCGGGAGGGGGACTGAAGCTTTCTTT. Variable domain in full (rest from reference TRBV13 and TRBJ1-1): AAGVIQSPRHLIKEKRETATLKCYPIPRHDTVYWYQQGPGQDPQFLISFYEKMQSDKGSIPDRFSAQQFSDYHSELNMSSLELGDSALYFCASSLYVGRGTEAFFGQGTRLTVV.

This clonotype was found a few times. The rearrangement joins TRBV20-1 to TRBJ1-5; no firm D call. The CDR3 runs to 12 residues. Germline V gene data show CDR1 as DFQATT and CDR2 as SNEGSKA (reference sequence). Trimming took off 1 base at V and 4 bases at J, with 5 bases between the two ends. The CDR3 nucleotides are TGCAGTGCTAGAGCAGGTAATCAGCCCCAGCATTTT. Protein product: CSARAGNQPQHF.

This clonotype was counted a single time. The chain carries TRBV2 and TRBJ1-5; D gene unclear. In germline, CDR1 is SNHLY, CDR2 FYNNEI. The CDR3 is 14 residues long. The V gene lost 3 bases and the J gene lost 0 bases, with 6 bases spanning the gap. CDR3 protein: CASSDMYSNQPQHF. The CDR3 DNA follows: TGTGCCAGCAGTGACATGTATAGCAATCAGCCCCAGCATTTT. Complete variable domain (other parts from reference TRBV2 and TRBJ1-5): EPEVTQTPSHQVTQMGQEVILRCVPISNHLYFYWYRQILGQKVEFLVSFYNNEISEKSEIFDDQFSVERPDGSNFTLKIRSTKLEDSAMYFCASSDMYSNQPQHFGDGTRLSIL.

J is TRBJ2-7 and V is TRBV3-1; TRBD1 aligns across 9 bases. This CDR3 is 14 amino acids long. The V and J ends lost 5 bases and 4 bases, in that order; junction bases with no gene match: 6. Germline CDR1 and CDR2: LGHDT and YNNKEL (reference sequence). CDR3 protein: CASSVGQGAYEQYF. The CDR3 bases are TGTGCCAGCAGCGTGGGACAGGGAGCATACGAGCAGTACTTC.

The rearrangement joins TRBV27 to TRBJ1-5; 7 bases match TRBD1. The CDR3 loop spans 18 amino acids. Germline V gene data show CDR1 as MNHEY and CDR2 as SMNVEV (reference sequence). V was clipped by 6 bases and J by 3 bases; unmatched bases: 17. CDR3 sequence (DNA): TGTGCCAGCAGAGTTTACCCCCGACAGGGCCGCATCAATCAGCCCCAGCATTTT. Its protein product is CASRVYPRQGRINQPQHF.

There are a few counts of this clonotype. This chain links TRBV7-9 with TRBJ2-3; perhaps TRBD2 as D (6 bases). Trimming took 5 bases from V and 2 from J, leaving 11 bases between them. This CDR3 region has 14 residues. Germline V gene lookup returns CDR1 SEHNR and CDR2 FQNEAQ (reference sequence). CDR3 DNA sequence: TGTGCCAGCAGCCTCCGGGACTTCACAGATACGCAGTATTTT. It encodes CASSLRDFTDTQYF.

V is TRBV24-1 and J is TRBJ1-2, with D perhaps TRBD1 (5 bases). Per germline, CDR1 KGHDR and CDR2 SFDVKD. This CDR3 is built from 14 residues. With 2 bases removed from V and 3 bases from J, the gap between germline ends came to 9 bases. CDR3 coding DNA: TGTGCCACCAGTGATTCAGGGACCGACTATGGCTACACCTTC. Translating it yields CATSDSGTDYGYTF.

The rearrangement joins TRBV11-2 to TRBJ1-6; perhaps TRBD1 as D (5 bases). Germline CDR1 and CDR2: SGHAT and FQNNGV. This CDR3 is 19 amino acids long. V lost 2 bases and J lost 2, with 19 bases in between. The CDR3 region is CASSLWVGRGPPYNSPLHF. CDR3 in DNA: TGTGCCAGCAGCTTATGGGTGGGGCGGGGACCGCCCTATAATTCACCCCTCCACTTT.

The genes are TRBV24-1 and TRBJ1-2; D unclear. Deletions cut 4 bases from V and 8 bases from J, with 10 bases between. CDR1 is KGHDR and CDR2 is SFDVKD in the germline V gene. This CDR3 has 12 amino acids. The CDR3 coding sequence is TGTGCCACCAGTGACCAAGGGAGGGGCTACACCTTC. It specifies CATSDQGRGYTF.

The table lists this clonotype with a few counts. This chain links TRBV24-1 with TRBJ2-7; the D gene could be TRBD1 or TRBD2 (5 bases each). CDR3 length equals 15 residues. Trimming removed 5 bases from V and 5 bases from J, with 18 bases in between. Germline V gene sequence: CDR1 KGHDR, CDR2 SFDVKD. The CDR3 sequence: CATSGGPGALDEQYF. The CDR3 coding sequence is TGTGCCACCAGTGGAGGACCCGGGGCGTTGGACGAGCAGTACTTC.

The V and J genes are TRBV20-1 and TRBJ2-1; TRBD2 agrees at 7 bases. Looked up from germline, CDR1 is DFQATT and CDR2 is SNEGSKA (reference sequence). The CDR3 is made up of 12 amino acids. V gave up 4 bases and J gave up 6 bases; unmatched junction bases: 3. Written as DNA, the CDR3 is TGCAGTGCTACCGGGACTATCAATGAGCAGTTCTTC. Translating gives CSATGTINEQFF.

The gene calls are TRBV7-2 and TRBJ2-5; TRBD1 is a possible D gene (6 bases). Looked up from germline, CDR1 is SGHTA and CDR2 is FQGNSA. The CDR3 has 11 amino acids. The ends were cut back, 5 bases at V and 7 bases at J, with 8 bases in the middle. For the CDR3, the DNA is TGTGCCAGCAGCCAAGGGGGGACCCAGTACTTC. Translated: CASSQGGTQYF.

In its sample, this clonotype was seen once. The chain is built from TRBV7-6 and TRBJ2-7; D possibly matches TRBD1 or TRBD2 (5 bases each). The V gene's germline CDR1 is SGHVS and CDR2 FNYEAQ. This CDR3 region has 13 residues. Trimming took 11 bases from V and 0 from J, leaving 14 bases between them. The CDR3 protein is CAVRSGGSYEQYF. The CDR3 DNA sequence: TGTGCCGTACGGAGTGGGGGCTCCTACGAGCAGTACTTC.

The V and J genes are TRBV29-1 and TRBJ1-1, with D possibly being TRBD1 (6 bases). CDR1 is SQVTM, CDR2 ANQGSEA, per germline. V was shortened by 4 bases and J by 4 bases, with 13 bases between the two germline ends. This CDR3 region has 13 residues. Here the CDR3 DNA reads TGCAGCGTTGTCTGGGGGCTGGGCACTGAAGCTTTCTTT. Protein: CSVVWGLGTEAFF. The entire variable domain, with the rest obtained from reference TRBV29-1 and TRBJ1-1, is as follows: SAVISQKPSRDICQRGTSLTIQCQVDSQVTMMFWYRQQPGQSLTLIATANQGSEATYESGFVIDKFPISRPNLTFSTLTVSNMSPEDSSIYLCSVVWGLGTEAFFGQGTRLTVV.

This clonotype has just a few counts. The rearrangement links TRBV25-1 to TRBJ1-1; 9 positions match TRBD1. CDR3 size: 15 residues. J was trimmed by 3 bases and V by 7 bases; bases with no gene match: 9. CDR1 is MGHDK and CDR2 is SYGVNS in the germline V gene. The CDR3 region has the DNA TGTGCCAGCACCTCAGGACAGGGGTCGCACACTGAAGCTTTCTTT. This encodes CASTSGQGSHTEAFF.

The gene calls are TRBV20-1 and TRBJ1-2, with D maybe TRBD1 (5 bases). The CDR3 contains 19 residues. CDR1 is DFQATT and CDR2 is SNEGSKA in the germline V gene (reference sequence). Trimming left V 0 bases short and J 6 bases short, with 29 bases between. The CDR3, as DNA: TGCAGTGCTAGAGAGTTGTTTATCACGTTGAGAGGAGGGGCAAATGGCTACACCTTC. As protein: CSARELFITLRGGANGYTF.

A few counts support this clonotype. This CDR3 is CAISAGDRPRETQYF. The CDR3 DNA reads TGTGCCATCAGTGCGGGGGACAGGCCTCGGGAGACCCAGTACTTC. V and J are TRBV10-3 and TRBJ2-5, with TRBD1 matching 8 bases. Trimming at V came to 4 bases and at J to 5 bases, leaving 9 bases not matched to a gene. Germline-derived CDR1 and CDR2 are ENHRY and SYGVKD. The CDR3 is 15 residues long.

The rearrangement uses TRBV29-1 and TRBJ1-1; 9 positions agree with TRBD1. The CDR3 is made up of 12 amino acids. From germline, CDR1 is SQVTM and CDR2 ANQGSEA. The V gene end was trimmed by 7 bases and the J gene end by 7 bases; junction bases not matched to a gene: 7. The CDR3 nucleotides read TGCAGCGCCTTGGACAGGGGCCATGAAGCTTTCTTT. Translating gives CSALDRGHEAFF. The variable domain in full, with the rest retrieved from reference TRBV29-1 and TRBJ1-1, is SAVISQKPSRDICQRGTSLTIQCQVDSQVTMMFWYRQQPGQSLTLIATANQGSEATYESGFVIDKFPISRPNLTFSTLTVSNMSPEDSSIYLCSALDRGHEAFFGQGTRLTVV.

This chain links TRBV6-5 with TRBJ2-5, with D unresolved. V lost 2 bases and J lost 7, with 5 bases in between. The CDR3 is made up of 11 amino acids. The germline V gene has CDR1 MNHEY and CDR2 SVGAGI. This CDR3 reads CASSYGWTQYF. The CDR3 DNA follows: TGTGCCAGCAGTTACGGGTGGACCCAGTACTTC.

The J gene is TRBJ2-5, the V gene TRBV5-5, with D perhaps TRBD1 (6 bases). CDR3 length equals 14 residues. Germline CDR1 reads SGHKS; CDR2 reads YYEKEE (reference sequence). V was cut by 1 base and J by 0 bases, with 7 bases left in between. The CDR3 nucleotides read TGTGCCAGCAGCTTGTACAGGGACCAAGAGACCCAGTACTTC. Translation gives CASSLYRDQETQYF.

This clonotype has a count of ten or more. V and J are TRBV20-1 and TRBJ2-1; 12 positions agree with TRBD2. Per the germline V gene, CDR1 is DFQATT and CDR2 is SNEGSKA (reference sequence). The V gene end was trimmed by 1 base and the J gene end by 5 bases; junction bases not matched to a gene: 9. This CDR3 is 17 amino acids long. This chain's CDR3 is CSARVELAGGPNNEQFF. CDR3 DNA sequence: TGCAGTGCTAGAGTGGAACTAGCGGGAGGCCCCAACAATGAGCAGTTCTTC.

V gene TRBV20-1 combines with J gene TRBJ1-2; D is unclear. There are 13 residues in the CDR3. The germline CDR1 and CDR2 sequences are DFQATT and SNEGSKA (reference sequence). The V end was cut by 2 bases, the J end by 0 bases, with 7 bases between. CDR3 in amino acids: CSARRHTNYGYTF. The CDR3 bases are TGCAGTGCTAGACGGCACACTAACTATGGCTACACCTTC.

The CDR3 reads CSTRIPGIQETQYF. In DNA form, the CDR3 reads TGCAGCACCCGAATCCCGGGGATCCAAGAGACCCAGTACTTC. The chain recombines TRBV29-1 with TRBJ2-5; D may be TRBD2 (5 bases). Germline V gene data show CDR1 as SQVTM and CDR2 as ANQGSEA. The length of the CDR3 is 14 residues. V was shortened by 8 bases and J by 1 base, with 17 bases between the two germline ends.

This clonotype occurred once. This chain links TRBV20-1 with TRBJ1-3; D call uncertain. Trimming left V 0 bases short and J 3 bases short, with 12 bases between. From germline, CDR1 is DFQATT and CDR2 SNEGSKA (reference sequence). The CDR3 runs to 15 residues. The chain's CDR3 is CSARDPVGLGNTIYF. CDR3 coding DNA: TGCAGTGCTAGAGACCCGGTGGGTCTTGGAAACACCATATATTTT.

There are a few counts of this clonotype. V is TRBV19 and J is TRBJ1-6; unclear D gene. With 1 base removed from V and 5 bases from J, the gap between germline ends came to 6 bases. Germline V gene sequence: CDR1 LNHDA, CDR2 SQIVND (reference sequence). This CDR3 region has 14 residues. This CDR3 is CASSIGENNSPLHF. The CDR3 coding sequence is TGTGCCAGTAGTATAGGAGAAAATAATTCACCCCTCCACTTT. Supplemented by reference TRBV19 and TRBJ1-6, the full variable domain reads DGGITQSPKYLFRKEGQNVTLSCEQNLNHDAMYWYRQDPGQGLRLIYYSQIVNDFQKGDIAEGYSVSREKKESFPLTVTSAQKNPTAFYLCASSIGENNSPLHFGNGTRLTVT.

The rearrangement uses TRBV7-6 and TRBJ1-5; a weak D match, TRBD1 (6 bases). The germline V and J ends were trimmed by 5 bases and 0 bases, with 14 bases remaining between them. The CDR3 is 16 amino acids. Germline CDR1 is SGHVS and CDR2 is FNYEAQ. The CDR3 loop is CASSAFRGGSNQPQHF. The CDR3 DNA sequence: TGTGCCAGCAGCGCCTTCAGGGGTGGTAGCAATCAGCCCCAGCATTTT.

This chain links TRBV7-8 with TRBJ2-7; no clear D gene. V was shortened by 4 bases and J by 3 bases, with 10 bases between the two germline ends. The germline V gene encodes CDR1 SGHVS and CDR2 FQNEAQ. This CDR3 is built from 13 residues. The CDR3 DNA sequence: TGTGCCAGCAGCTCGAGCGTAAGCTACGAGCAGTACTTC. This gives the protein CASSSSVSYEQYF.